Detailed here is one T cell receptor beta chain. The CDR3 is 15 amino acids. Germline V CDR1 and CDR2: MGHRA, YSYEKL. The V and J ends lost 1 base and 6 bases, in that order; junction bases with no gene match: 6. This entry comes from a study of CD8 T cells in Susac syndrome. Reverse transcription used about 0.45 to 1 ug RNA and random hexamers. TCRdb ran MiXCR on the immunoSEQ multiplex PCR reads and lists one entry per CDR3 protein. Among more than 100,000 distinct CDR3 sequences listed, roughly 94% were seen once. V gene TRBV4-1 combines with J gene TRBJ1-5; TRBD1 matches at 7 bases. Source material: CD8+ T cells from PBMCs. The TCR originated in a human donor with Susac syndrome. CDR3 in DNA: TGCGCCAGCAGCCAAGTTCAGGGGGTCGGTCAGCCCCAGCATTTT. As protein: CASSQVQGVGQPQHF.